This T cell receptor (beta chain) was retrieved from a study of cytomegalovirus exposure and HLA in healthy donors. Findings and limits, study-wide: Reports state that TCR beta sequences accurately predicted most subjects' HLA-A and HLA-B alleles. In vitro confirmation showed three CMV-associated chains to be CMV antigen specific. Later genetic work tied a missense DCLRE1C variant to beta-chain V and J trimming.

Points on this clone: Its antigen is undetermined.

V was clipped by 3 bases and J by 3 bases, with 8 bases between them. This CDR3 contains 14 residues. The germline V gene encodes CDR1 MRHNA and CDR2 SNTAGT. With 60 Vbeta and 13 Jbeta primers, the PCR was carried out. Only in-frame clones appear in the TCRdb table, and some are missing; sequencing was by immunoSEQ multiplex PCR. This listing includes 35,000 to 45,000 clones. The receptor was derived from a male donor in good health and CMV-seronegative. The material sequenced was PBMCs. The gene calls are TRBV6-4 and TRBJ2-2; D is uncertain. The CDR3, as DNA: TGTGCCAGCAGTGAATCACACGACACCGGGGAGCTGTTTTTT. Translation: CASSESHDTGELFF.